Detailed here is one TCR beta chain. These data belong to a study of T cells in Graves' hyperthyroidism and ophthalmopathy. Whole-study context: Before any treatment, at initial diagnosis, peripheral blood was collected.

This CDR3 has 18 amino acids. Germline V gene data show CDR1 as LNHNV and CDR2 as YYDKDF (reference sequence). J gave up 3 bases and V 0 bases, and 9 bases lay outside the gene matches. Researchers took RNA transcripts and amplified the TCR beta CDR3 regions from them. Researchers ran a first-round RT-PCR on the TCR CDR3 using the HTBI primer set. TCRdb itself ran the multiplex PCR reads through MiXCR, one entry per CDR3 protein. Of 650,000 to 750,000 distinct CDR3 sequences listed, around 15% were seen once; the top ten hold roughly 10%. The chain carries TRBV15 and TRBJ1-5; 9 positions agree with TRBD1. The receptor's source is a woman under 30 with Graves' hyperthyroidism. Sequenced: blood. The DNA of the CDR3 is TGTGCCACCAGCAGAGACTATCGCCGACAGGGGGTCAATCAGCCCCAGCATTTT. As protein: CATSRDYRRQGVNQPQHF.